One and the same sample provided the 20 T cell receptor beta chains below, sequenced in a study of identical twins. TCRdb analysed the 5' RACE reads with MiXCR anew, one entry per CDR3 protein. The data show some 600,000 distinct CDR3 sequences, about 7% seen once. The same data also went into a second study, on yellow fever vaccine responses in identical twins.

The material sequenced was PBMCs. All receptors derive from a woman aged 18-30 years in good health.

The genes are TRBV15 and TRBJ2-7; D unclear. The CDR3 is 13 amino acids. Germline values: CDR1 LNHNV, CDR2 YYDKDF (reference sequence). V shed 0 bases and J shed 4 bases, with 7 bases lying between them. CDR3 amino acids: CATSRDLLYEQYV. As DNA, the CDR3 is TGTGCCACCAGCAGAGATCTCCTATACGAGCAGTACGTC.

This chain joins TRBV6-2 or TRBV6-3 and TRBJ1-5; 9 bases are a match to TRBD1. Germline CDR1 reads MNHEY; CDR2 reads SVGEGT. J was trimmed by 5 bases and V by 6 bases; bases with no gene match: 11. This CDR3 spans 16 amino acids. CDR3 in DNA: TGTGCCAGCAGGAAAGACGGGACAGGGTTATATCAGCCCCAGCATTTT. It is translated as CASRKDGTGLYQPQHF.

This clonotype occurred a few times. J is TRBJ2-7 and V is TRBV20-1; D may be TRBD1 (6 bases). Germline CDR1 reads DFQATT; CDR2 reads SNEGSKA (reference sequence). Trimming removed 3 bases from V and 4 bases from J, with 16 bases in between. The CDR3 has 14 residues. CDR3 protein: CSASLGRGIYEQYF. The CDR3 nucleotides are TGCAGTGCTAGCTTGGGCAGGGGAATATACGAGCAGTACTTC.

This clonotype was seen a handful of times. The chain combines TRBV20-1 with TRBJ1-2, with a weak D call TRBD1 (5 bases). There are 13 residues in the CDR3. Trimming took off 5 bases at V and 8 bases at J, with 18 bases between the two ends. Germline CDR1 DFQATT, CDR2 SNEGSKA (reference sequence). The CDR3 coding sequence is TGCAGTGCTTCCCCGGGGGTCCGTTACGGCTACACCTTC. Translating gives CSASPGVRYGYTF.

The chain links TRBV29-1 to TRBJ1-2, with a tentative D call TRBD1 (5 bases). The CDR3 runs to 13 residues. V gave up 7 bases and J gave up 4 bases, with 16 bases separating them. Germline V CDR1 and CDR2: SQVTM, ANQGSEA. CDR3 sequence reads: CSALRQPIYGYTF. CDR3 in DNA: TGCAGCGCCCTCAGACAGCCCATCTATGGCTACACCTTC.

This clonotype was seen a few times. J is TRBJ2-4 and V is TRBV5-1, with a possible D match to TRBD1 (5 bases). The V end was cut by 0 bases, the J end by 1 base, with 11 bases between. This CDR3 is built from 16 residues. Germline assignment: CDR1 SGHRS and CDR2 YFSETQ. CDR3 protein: CASSLAWGLAKNIQYF. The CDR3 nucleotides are TGCGCCAGCAGCTTGGCCTGGGGCTTGGCCAAAAACATTCAGTACTTC.

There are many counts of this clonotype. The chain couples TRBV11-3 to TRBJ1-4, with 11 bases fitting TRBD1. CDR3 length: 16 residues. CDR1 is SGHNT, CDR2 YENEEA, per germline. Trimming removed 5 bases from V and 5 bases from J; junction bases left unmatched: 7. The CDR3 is CASSTSRTGGNEKLFF. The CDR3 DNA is TGTGCCAGCAGCACGTCCCGGACAGGGGGCAATGAAAAACTGTTTTTT.

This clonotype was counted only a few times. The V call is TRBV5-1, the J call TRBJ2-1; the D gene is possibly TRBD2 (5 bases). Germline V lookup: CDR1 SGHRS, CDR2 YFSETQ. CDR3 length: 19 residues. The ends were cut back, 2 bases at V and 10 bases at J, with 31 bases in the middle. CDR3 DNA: TGCGCCAGCAGCTTCCGGCCCCGGGGAACAACCAACCCCACAACAGAGCAGTTCTTC. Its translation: CASSFRPRGTTNPTTEQFF.

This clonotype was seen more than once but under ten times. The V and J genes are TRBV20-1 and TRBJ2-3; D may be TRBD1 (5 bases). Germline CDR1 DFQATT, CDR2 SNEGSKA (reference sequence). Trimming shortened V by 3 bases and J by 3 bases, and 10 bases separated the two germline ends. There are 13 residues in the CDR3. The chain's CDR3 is CSASRVGTDTQYF. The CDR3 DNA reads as TGCAGTGCTAGCAGGGTCGGGACAGATACGCAGTATTTT.

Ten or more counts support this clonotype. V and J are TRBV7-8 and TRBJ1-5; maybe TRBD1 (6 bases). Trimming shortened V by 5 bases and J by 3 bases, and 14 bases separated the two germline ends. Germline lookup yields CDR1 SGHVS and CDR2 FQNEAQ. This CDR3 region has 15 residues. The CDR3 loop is CASSPQDSFNQPQHF. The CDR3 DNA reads TGTGCCAGCAGCCCCCAGGACAGTTTCAATCAGCCCCAGCATTTT.

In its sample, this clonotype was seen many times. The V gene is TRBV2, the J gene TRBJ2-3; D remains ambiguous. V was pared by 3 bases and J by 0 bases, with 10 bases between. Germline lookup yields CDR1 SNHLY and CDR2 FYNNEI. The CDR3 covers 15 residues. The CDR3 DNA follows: TGTGCCAGCAGTGACGTCTTGTCTAGCACAGATACGCAGTATTTT. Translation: CASSDVLSSTDTQYF. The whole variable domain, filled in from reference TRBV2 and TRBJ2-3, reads EPEVTQTPSHQVTQMGQEVILRCVPISNHLYFYWYRQILGQKVEFLVSFYNNEISEKSEIFDDQFSVERPDGSNFTLKIRSTKLEDSAMYFCASSDVLSSTDTQYFGPGTRLTVL.

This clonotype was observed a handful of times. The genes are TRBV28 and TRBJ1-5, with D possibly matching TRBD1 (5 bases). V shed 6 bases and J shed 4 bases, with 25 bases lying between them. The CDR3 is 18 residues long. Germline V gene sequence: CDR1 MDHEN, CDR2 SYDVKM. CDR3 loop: CASSPVWAGRDANQPQHF. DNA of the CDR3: TGTGCCAGCAGCCCTGTCTGGGCAGGGAGGGATGCAAATCAGCCCCAGCATTTT.

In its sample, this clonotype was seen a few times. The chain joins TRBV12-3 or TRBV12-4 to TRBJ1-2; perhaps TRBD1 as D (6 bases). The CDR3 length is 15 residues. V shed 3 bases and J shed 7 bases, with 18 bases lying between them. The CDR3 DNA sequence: TGTGCCAGCAGTTTGAGGGGGGGAGTGGAGAGTGGCTACACCTTC. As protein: CASSLRGGVESGYTF.

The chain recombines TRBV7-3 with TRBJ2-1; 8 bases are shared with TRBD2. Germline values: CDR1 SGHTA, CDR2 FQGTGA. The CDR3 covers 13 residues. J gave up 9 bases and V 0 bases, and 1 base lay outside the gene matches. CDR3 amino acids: CASSLTGLAEQFF. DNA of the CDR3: TGTGCCAGCAGCTTAACCGGACTAGCTGAGCAGTTCTTC.

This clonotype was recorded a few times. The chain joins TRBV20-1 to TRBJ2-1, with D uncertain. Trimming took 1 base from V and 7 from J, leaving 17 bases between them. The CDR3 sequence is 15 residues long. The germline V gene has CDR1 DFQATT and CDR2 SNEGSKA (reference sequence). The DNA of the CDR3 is TGCAGTGCTAGAGCTCAGAACCACCCGTGGAATGAGCAGTTCTTC. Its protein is CSARAQNHPWNEQFF.

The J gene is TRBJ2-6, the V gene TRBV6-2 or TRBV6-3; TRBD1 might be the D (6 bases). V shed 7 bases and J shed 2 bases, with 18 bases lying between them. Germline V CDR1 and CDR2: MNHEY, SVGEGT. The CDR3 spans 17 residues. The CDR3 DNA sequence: TGTGCCAGCACCAAAACCAGGGGAGAGCCTGGGGCCAACGTCCTGACTTTC. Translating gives CASTKTRGEPGANVLTF.

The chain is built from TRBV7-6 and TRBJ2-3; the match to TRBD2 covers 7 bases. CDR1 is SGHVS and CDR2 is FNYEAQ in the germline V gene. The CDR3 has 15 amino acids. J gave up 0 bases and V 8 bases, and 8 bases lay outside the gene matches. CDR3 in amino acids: CASSPGGSSTDTQYF. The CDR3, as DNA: TGTGCCAGCTCGCCGGGGGGATCTAGCACAGATACGCAGTATTTT.

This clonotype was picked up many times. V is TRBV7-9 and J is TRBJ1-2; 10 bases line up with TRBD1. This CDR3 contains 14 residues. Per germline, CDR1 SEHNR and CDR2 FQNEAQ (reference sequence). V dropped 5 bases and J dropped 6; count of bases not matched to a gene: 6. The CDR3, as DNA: TGTGCCAGCAGCCCGCGACAGGGGGCAGATGGCTACACCTTC. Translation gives CASSPRQGADGYTF.

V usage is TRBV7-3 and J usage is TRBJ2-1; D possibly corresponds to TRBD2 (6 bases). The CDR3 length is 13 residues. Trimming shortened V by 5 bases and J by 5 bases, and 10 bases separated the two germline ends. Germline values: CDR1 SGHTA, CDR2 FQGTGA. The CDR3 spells CASSPGSHNEQFF. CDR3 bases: TGTGCCAGCAGCCCCGGGAGCCACAATGAGCAGTTCTTC.

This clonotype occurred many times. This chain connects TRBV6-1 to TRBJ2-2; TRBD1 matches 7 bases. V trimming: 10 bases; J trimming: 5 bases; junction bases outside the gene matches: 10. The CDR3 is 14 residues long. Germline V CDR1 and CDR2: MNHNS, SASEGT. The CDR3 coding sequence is TGTGCCACCGGGGACAGAAGGGTTACCGGGGAGCTGTTTTTT. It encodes CATGDRRVTGELFF.